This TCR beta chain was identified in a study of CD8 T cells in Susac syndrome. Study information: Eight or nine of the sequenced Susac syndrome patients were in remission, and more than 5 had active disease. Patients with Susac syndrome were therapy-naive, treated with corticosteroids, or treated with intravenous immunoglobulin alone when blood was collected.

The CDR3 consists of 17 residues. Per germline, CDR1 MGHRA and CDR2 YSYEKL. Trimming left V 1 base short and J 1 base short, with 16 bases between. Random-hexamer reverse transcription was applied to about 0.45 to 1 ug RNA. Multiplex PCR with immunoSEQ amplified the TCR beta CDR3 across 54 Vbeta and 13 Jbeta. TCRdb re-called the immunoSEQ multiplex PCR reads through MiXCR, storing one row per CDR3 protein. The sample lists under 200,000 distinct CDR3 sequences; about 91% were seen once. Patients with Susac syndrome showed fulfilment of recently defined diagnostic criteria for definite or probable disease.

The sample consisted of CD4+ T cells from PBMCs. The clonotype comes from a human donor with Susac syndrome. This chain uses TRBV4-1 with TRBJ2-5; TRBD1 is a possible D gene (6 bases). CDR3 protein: CASSQGPSGAGQETQYF. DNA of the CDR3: TGCGCCAGCAGCCAAGGACCATCAGGGGCCGGCCAAGAGACCCAGTACTTC.